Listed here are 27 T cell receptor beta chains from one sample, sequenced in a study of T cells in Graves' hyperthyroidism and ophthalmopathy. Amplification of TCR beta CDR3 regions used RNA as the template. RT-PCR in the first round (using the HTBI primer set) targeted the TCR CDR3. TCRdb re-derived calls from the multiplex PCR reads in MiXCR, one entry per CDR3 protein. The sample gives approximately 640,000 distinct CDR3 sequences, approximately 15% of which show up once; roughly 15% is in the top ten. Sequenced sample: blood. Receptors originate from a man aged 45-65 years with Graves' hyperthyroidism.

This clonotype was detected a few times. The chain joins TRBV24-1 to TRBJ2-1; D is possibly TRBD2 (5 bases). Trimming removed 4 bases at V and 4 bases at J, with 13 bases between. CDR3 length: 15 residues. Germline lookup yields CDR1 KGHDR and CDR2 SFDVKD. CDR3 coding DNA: TGTGCCACCAGTGAAGAGTCGGACTTTTACAATGAGCAGTTCTTC. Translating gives CATSEESDFYNEQFF.

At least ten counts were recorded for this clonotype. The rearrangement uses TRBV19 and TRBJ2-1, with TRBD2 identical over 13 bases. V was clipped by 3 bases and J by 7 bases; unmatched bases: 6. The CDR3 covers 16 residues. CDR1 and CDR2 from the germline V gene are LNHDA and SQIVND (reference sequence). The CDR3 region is CASSIPGLAGLNEQFF. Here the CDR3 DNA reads TGTGCCAGTAGTATTCCGGGACTAGCGGGACTTAATGAGCAGTTCTTC.

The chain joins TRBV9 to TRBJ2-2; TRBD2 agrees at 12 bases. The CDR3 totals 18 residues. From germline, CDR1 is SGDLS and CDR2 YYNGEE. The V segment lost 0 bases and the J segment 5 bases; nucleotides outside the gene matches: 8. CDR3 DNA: TGTGCCAGCAGCGTAGAAAGACTAGCGGGAGTTGGGACCGGGGAGCTGTTTTTT. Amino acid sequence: CASSVERLAGVGTGELFF.

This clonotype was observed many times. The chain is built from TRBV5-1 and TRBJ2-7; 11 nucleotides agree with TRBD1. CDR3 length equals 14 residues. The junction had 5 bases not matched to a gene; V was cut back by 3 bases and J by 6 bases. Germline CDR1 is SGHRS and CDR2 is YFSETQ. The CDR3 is CASSSGTGGFEQYF. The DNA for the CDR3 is TGCGCCAGCAGCTCGGGGACAGGGGGTTTCGAGCAGTACTTC. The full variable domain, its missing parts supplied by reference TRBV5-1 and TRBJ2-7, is KAGVTQTPRYLIKTRGQQVTLSCSPISGHRSVSWYQQTPGQGLQFLFEYFSETQRNKGNFPGRFSGRQFSNSRSEMNVSTLELGDSALYLCASSSGTGGFEQYFGPGTRLTVT.

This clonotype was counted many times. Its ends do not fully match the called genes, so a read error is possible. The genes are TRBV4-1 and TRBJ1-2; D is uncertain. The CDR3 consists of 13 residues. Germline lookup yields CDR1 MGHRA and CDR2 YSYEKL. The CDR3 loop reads CASSQTGLYGYTF. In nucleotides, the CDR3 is TGTGCCAGCAGCCAGACGGGCCTTTATGGCTACACCTTC.

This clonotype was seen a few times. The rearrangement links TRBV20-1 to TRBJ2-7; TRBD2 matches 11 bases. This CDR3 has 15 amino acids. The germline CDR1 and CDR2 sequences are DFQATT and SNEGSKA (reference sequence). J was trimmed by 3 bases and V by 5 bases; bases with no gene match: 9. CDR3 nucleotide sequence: TGCAGTGCTCCCAGGGGGGGGACTAGCGGCTACGAGCAGTACTTC. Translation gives CSAPRGGTSGYEQYF.

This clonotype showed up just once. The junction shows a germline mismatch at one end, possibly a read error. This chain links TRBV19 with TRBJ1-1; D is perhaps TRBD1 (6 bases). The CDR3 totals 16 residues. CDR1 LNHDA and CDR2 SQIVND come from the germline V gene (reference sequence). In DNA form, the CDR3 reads TGTGCCAGTAGTATAGCTTCAGGGGCGGGGAACACTGGAGCTTTCTTT. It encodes CASSIASGAGNTGAFF. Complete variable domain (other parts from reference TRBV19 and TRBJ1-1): DGGITQSPKYLFRKEGQNVTLSCEQNLNHDAMYWYRQDPGQGLRLIYYSQIVNDFQKGDIAEGYSVSREKKESFPLTVTSAQKNPTAFYLCASSIASGAGNTGAFFGQGTRLTVV.

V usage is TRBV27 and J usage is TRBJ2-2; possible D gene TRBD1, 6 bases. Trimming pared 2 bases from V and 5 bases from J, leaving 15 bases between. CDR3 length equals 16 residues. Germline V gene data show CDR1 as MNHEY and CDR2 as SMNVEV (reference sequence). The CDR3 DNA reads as TGTGCCAGCAGTTTAGGGATCCGGACAGTAACCGGGGAGCTGTTTTTT. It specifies CASSLGIRTVTGELFF.

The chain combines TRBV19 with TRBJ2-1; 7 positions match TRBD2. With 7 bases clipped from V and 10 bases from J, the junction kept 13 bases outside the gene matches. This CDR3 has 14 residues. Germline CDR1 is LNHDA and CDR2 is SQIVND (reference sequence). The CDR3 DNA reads TGTGCCAGTACCCCCCCGGGAGGCGGCAAAGAGCAGTTCTTC. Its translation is CASTPPGGGKEQFF.

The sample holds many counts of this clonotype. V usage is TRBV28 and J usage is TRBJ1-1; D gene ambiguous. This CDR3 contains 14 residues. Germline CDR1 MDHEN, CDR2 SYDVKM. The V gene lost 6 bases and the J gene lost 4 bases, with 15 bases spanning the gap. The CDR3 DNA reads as TGTGCCAGCAGAAAAGGGTTCAGCACCACTGAAGCTTTCTTT. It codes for CASRKGFSTTEAFF.

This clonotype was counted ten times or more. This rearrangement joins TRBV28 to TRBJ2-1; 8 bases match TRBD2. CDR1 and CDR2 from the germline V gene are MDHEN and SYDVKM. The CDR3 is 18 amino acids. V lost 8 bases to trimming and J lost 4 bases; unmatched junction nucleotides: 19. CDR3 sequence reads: CASQLRVWKAGDYNEQFF. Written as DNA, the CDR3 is TGTGCCAGCCAGTTAAGGGTGTGGAAAGCGGGAGATTACAATGAGCAGTTCTTC.

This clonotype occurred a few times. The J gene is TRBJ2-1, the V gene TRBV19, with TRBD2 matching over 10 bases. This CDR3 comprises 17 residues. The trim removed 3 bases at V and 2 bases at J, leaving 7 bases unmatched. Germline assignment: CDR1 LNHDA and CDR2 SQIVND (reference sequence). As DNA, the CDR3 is TGTGCCAGTAGTATCGATCTAGGACTAGCGGCCTACAATGAGCAGTTCTTC. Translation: CASSIDLGLAAYNEQFF.

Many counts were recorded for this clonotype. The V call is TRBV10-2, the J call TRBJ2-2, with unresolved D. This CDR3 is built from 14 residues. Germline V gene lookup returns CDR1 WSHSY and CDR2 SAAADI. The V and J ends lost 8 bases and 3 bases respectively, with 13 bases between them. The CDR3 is CASVEHGYTGELFF. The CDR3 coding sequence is TGCGCCAGCGTCGAGCATGGATACACCGGGGAGCTGTTTTTT.

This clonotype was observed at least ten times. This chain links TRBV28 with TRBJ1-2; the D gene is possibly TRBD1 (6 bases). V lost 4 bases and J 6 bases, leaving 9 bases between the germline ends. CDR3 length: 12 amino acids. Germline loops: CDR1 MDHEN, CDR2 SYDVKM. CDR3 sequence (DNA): TGTGCCAGCAGTTCACAGGGACATGGCTACACCTTC. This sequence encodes CASSSQGHGYTF.

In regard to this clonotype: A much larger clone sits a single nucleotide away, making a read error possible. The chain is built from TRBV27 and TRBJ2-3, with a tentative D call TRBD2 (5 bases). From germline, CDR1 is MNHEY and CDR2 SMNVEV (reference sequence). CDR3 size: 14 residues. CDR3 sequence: CASTAGRRTDTQCF. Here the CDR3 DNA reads TGTGCCAGCACGGCGGGCAGACGCACAGATACGCAGTGTTTT.

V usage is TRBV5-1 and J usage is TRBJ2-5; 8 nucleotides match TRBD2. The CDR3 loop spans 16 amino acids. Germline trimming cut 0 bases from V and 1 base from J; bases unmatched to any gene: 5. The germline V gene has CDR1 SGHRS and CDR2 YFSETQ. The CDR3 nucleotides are TGCGCCAGCAGCTTGGTTGGTAGCGGGACCCAAGAGACCCAGTACTTC. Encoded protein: CASSLVGSGTQETQYF.

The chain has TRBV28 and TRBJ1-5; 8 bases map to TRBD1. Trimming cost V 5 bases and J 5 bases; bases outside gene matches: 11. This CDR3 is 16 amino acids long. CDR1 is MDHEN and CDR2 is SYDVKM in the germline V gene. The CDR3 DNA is TGTGCCAGCAGTCGTACCGGGACAGGTCCGGATCAGCCCCAGCATTTT. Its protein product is CASSRTGTGPDQPQHF.

CDR3 protein: CASSPHTGELFF. The CDR3 bases are TGTGCCAGCAGCCCTCACACCGGGGAGCTGTTTTTT. The chain joins TRBV7-3 to TRBJ2-2; D gene ambiguous. This CDR3 has 12 amino acids. Germline assignment: CDR1 SGHTA and CDR2 FQGTGA. Trimming shortened V by 5 bases and J by 3 bases, and 4 bases separated the two germline ends.

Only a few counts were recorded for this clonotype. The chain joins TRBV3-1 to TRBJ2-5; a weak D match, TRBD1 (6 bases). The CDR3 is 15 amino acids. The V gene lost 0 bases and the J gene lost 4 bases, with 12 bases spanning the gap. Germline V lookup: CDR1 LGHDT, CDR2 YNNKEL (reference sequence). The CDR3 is CASSQDSGVVETQYF. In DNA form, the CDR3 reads TGTGCCAGCAGCCAAGACTCAGGGGTGGTAGAGACCCAGTACTTC.

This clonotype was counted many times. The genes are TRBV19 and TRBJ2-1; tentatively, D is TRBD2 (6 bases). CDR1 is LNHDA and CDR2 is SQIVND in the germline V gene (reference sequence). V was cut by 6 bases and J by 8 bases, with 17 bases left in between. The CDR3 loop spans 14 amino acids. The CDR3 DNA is TGTGCCAGTAGGGGGAAGCGGGCCTTGCATGAGCAGTTCTTC. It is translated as CASRGKRALHEQFF.

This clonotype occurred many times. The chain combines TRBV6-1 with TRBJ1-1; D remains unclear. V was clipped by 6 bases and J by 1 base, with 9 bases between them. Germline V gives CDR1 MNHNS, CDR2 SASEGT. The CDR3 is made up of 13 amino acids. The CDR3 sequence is CASSTVRNTEAFF. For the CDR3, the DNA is TGTGCCAGCAGCACCGTGCGGAACACTGAAGCTTTCTTT.

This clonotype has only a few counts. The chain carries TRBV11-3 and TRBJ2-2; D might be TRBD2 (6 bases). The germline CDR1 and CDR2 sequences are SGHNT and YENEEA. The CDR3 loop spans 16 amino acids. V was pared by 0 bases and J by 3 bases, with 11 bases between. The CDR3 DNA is TGTGCCAGCAGCTTAGAGGCGGGGCGAGACACCGGGGAGCTGTTTTTT. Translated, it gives CASSLEAGRDTGELFF.

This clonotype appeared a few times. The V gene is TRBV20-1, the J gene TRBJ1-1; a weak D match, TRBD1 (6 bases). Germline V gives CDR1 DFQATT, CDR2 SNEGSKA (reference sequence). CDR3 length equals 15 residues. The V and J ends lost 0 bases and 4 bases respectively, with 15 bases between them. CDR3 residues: CSAREEGTPRTEAFF. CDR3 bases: TGCAGTGCTAGAGAGGAGGGGACACCTCGCACTGAAGCTTTCTTT.

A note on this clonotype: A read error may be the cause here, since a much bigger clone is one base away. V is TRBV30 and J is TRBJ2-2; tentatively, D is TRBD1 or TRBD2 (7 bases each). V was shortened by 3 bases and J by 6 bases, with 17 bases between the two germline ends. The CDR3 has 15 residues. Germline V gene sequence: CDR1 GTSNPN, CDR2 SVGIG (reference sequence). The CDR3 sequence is CAWRRDSAGAGELFF. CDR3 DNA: TGTGCCTGGAGGAGGGACAGCGCGGGGGCCGGGGAGCTGTTTTTT.

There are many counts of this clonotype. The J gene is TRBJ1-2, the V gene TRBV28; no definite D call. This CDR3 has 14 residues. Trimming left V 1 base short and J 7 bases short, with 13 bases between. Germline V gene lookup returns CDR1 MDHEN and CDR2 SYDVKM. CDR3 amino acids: CASSLSVGVSGYTF. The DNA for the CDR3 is TGTGCCAGCAGTTTATCTGTTGGGGTTAGTGGCTACACCTTC.

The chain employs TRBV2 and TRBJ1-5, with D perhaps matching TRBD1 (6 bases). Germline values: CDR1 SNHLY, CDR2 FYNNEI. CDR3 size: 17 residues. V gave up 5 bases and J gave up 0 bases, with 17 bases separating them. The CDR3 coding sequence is TGTGCCAGCAGTCGGGACACCCAAAGATATAGCAATCAGCCCCAGCATTTT. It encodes CASSRDTQRYSNQPQHF.

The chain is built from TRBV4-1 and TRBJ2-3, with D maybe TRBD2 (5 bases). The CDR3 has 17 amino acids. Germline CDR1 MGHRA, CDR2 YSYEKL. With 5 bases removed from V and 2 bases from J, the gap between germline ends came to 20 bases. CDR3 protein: CASSEGPASSFTDTQYF. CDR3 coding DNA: TGCGCCAGCAGCGAAGGCCCCGCTAGCAGCTTCACAGATACGCAGTATTTT.